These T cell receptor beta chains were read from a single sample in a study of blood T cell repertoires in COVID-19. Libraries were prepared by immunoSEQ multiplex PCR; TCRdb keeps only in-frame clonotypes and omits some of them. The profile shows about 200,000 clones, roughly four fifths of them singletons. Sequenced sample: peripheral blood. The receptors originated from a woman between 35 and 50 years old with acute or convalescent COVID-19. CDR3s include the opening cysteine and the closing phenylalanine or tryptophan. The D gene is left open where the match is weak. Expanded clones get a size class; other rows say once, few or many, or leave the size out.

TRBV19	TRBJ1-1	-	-	CASSPGGGSEAFF	TGTGCCAGTAGTCCGGGTGGTGGGTCTGAAGCTTTCTTT
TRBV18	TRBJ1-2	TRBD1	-	CASSGTLGQAYGYTF	TGTGCCAGCTCTGGGACCCTGGGACAGGCCTATGGCTACACCTTC
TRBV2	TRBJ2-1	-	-	CASSTSPGYNEQFF	TGTGCCAGCAGCACCTCTCCAGGGTACAATGAGCAGTTCTTC
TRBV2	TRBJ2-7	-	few	CASSAGGSYEQYF	TGTGCCAGCAGTGCCGGCGGGTCGTACGAGCAGTACTTC
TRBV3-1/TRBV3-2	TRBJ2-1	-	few	CASSRRGPSGNEQFF	TGTGCCAGCAGCCGGCGAGGGCCCTCAGGAAATGAGCAGTTCTTC
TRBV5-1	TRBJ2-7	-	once	CASSLVGGSYEQYF	TGCGCCAGCAGCTTGGTTGGCGGTTCCTACGAGCAGTACTTC
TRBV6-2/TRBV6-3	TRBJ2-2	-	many	CASSYSHRQVEFGELFF	TGTGCCAGCAGTTACTCCCATCGACAGGTGGAATTTGGGGAGCTGTTTTTT
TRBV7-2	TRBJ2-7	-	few	CASSRRGSYEQYF	TGTGCCAGCAGCCGGAGAGGGTCCTACGAGCAGTACTTC
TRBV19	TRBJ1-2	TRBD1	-	CASSTRTGGLNGYTF	TGTGCCAGTAGTACTAGGACAGGGGGTTTGAACGGCTACACCTTC
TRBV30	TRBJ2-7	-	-	CAWSVTDLSEQYF	TGTGCCTGGAGTGTAACCGATCTGAGTGAGCAGTACTTC
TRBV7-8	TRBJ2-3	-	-	CASSGRTLAPSTDTQYF	TGTGCCAGCAGCGGACGGACTCTTGCTCCTAGCACAGATACGCAGTATTTT
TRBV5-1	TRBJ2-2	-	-	CASSLHRDTGELFF	TGCGCCAGCAGCTTGCACAGGGATACCGGGGAGCTGTTTTTT
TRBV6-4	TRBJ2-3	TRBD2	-	CASSGLAGADTQYF	TGTGCCAGCAGTGGACTAGCGGGAGCGGATACGCAGTATTTT
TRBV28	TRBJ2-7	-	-	CASSLGGVWDF	TGTGCCAGCAGCCTCGGGGGAGTCTGGGACTTC
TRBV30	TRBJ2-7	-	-	CAWSGTGDRVSYEQYF	TGTGCCTGGAGTGGCACGGGGGACAGAGTCTCCTACGAGCAGTACTTC
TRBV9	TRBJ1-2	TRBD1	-	CASTGGYGYTF	TGTGCCAGCACAGGGGGCTATGGCTACACCTTC
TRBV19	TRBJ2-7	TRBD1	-	CASRAGTERSYEQYF	TGTGCCAGTAGGGCAGGGACAGAGAGATCCTACGAGCAGTACTTC
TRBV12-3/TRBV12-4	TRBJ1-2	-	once	CASSPGWGYTF	TGTGCCAGCAGCCCAGGGTGGGGCTACACCTTC
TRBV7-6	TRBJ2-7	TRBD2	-	CASSLASWSGGGAASYEQYF	TGTGCCAGCAGCTTAGCAAGTTGGTCAGGCGGGGGGGCCGCGTCCTACGAGCAGTACTTC
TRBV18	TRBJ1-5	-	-	CASSPGADQPQHF	TGTGCCAGCTCACCGGGGGCCGATCAGCCCCAGCATTTT
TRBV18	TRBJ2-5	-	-	CASSPKNGGETQYF	TGTGCCAGCTCACCCAAAAATGGGGGCGAGACCCAGTACTTC
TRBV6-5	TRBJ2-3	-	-	CATMGAGAYTDTQYF	TGTGCCACCATGGGGGCGGGGGCATACACAGATACGCAGTATTTT
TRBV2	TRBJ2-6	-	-	CASSVTGFSGANVLTF	TGTGCCAGCAGCGTTACAGGGTTCTCTGGGGCCAACGTCCTGACTTTC
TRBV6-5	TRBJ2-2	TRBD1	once	CASLLTGALELFF	TGTGCCAGCCTCTTGACAGGGGCCTTAGAGCTGTTTTTT
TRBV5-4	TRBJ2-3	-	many	CASSLGVSSTDTQYF	TGTGCCAGCAGCTTGGGTGTCTCTAGCACAGATACGCAGTATTTT
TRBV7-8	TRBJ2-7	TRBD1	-	CASSPRTGVNSYEQYF	TGTGCCAGCAGCCCAAGGACAGGGGTGAACTCCTACGAGCAGTACTTC
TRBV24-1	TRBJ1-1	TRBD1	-	CATSDSTGVNTEAFF	TGTGCCACCAGTGATTCCACAGGGGTCAACACTGAAGCTTTCTTT
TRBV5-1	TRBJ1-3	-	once	CASSPLSSGNTIYF	TGCGCCAGCAGCCCGCTTAGCTCTGGAAACACCATATATTTT
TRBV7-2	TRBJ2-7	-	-	CASSLVGGSLYEQYF	TGTGCCAGCAGCTTAGTGGGGGGATCCCTCTACGAGCAGTACTTC
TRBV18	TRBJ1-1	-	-	CASSRGTGTLAFF	TGTGCCAGCTCCCGGGGGACTGGAACCCTAGCTTTCTTT
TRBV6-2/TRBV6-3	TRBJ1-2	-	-	CASSRGSGNYGYTF	TGTGCCAGCAGTCGGGGAAGCGGTAACTATGGCTACACCTTC
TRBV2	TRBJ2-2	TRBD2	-	CASSPGLAGVGELFF	TGTGCCAGCAGTCCCGGACTAGCGGGGGTTGGGGAGCTGTTTTTT
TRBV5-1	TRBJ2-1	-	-	CASSLAGTFQVEQFF	TGCGCCAGCAGCTTGGCGGGGACTTTTCAGGTTGAGCAGTTCTTC
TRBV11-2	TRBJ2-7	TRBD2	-	CASSFVTSGSYEQYF	TGTGCCAGCAGCTTTGTGACTAGCGGCTCCTACGAGCAGTACTTC
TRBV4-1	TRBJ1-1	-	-	CASSQEGQLLIENTEAFF	TGCGCCAGCAGCCAAGAAGGACAGTTATTAATTGAGAACACTGAAGCTTTCTTT
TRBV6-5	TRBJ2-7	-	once	CASSKLLSYEQYF	TGTGCCAGCAGTAAGCTCCTATCCTACGAGCAGTACTTC
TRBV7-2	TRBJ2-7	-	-	CASSLPGYAIYEQYF	TGTGCCAGCAGCCTACCCGGGTACGCCATCTACGAGCAGTACTTC
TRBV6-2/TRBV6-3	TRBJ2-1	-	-	CASSYPKEGNEQFF	TGTGCCAGTAGTTACCCAAAGGAGGGTAATGAGCAGTTCTTC
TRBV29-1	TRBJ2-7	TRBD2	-	CSVEETGRGDPYEQYF	TGCAGCGTTGAAGAAACCGGGAGGGGAGACCCCTACGAGCAGTACTTC
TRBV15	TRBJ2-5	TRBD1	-	CAIGQDLQETQYF	TGTGCCATAGGACAGGACCTTCAAGAGACCCAGTACTTC
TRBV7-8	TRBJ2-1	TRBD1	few	CASSFGTDEPRDYEQFF	TGTGCCAGCAGCTTTGGGACAGACGAGCCGCGCGACTATGAGCAGTTCTTC
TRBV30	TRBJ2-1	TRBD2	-	CAWSVTGLAAFSSYNEQFF	TGTGCCTGGAGTGTAACGGGACTAGCGGCCTTCAGCTCCTACAATGAGCAGTTCTTC
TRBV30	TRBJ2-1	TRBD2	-	CAWSVPPRASGSFNEQFF	TGTGCCTGGAGTGTACCCCCCCGGGCTAGCGGGAGCTTTAATGAGCAGTTCTTC
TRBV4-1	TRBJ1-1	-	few	CASSQEDRNMNTEAFF	TGCGCCAGCAGCCAAGAGGACAGAAACATGAACACTGAAGCTTTCTTT
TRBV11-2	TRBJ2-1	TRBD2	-	CASSLGLAGVNEQFF	TGTGCCAGCAGCTTAGGGCTAGCGGGGGTGAATGAGCAGTTCTTC
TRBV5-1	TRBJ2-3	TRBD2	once	CASSLWLAGGNTDTQYF	TGCGCCAGCAGCTTGTGGCTAGCGGGGGGGAACACAGATACGCAGTATTTT
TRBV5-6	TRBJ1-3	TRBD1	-	CASSRDRGNTIYF	TGTGCCAGCAGCCGAGACAGGGGGAACACCATATATTTT
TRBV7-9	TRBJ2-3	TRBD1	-	CASSSTTGGKTDTQYF	TGTGCCAGCAGCTCGACGACAGGGGGTAAGACAGATACGCAGTATTTT
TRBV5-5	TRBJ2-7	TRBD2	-	CASSPAGTRGEEQYF	TGTGCCAGCAGCCCCGCCGGGACCCGGGGGGAGGAGCAGTACTTC
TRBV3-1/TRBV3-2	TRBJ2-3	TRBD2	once	CASSPIAGAPTDTQYF	TGTGCCAGCAGCCCGATAGCGGGGGCCCCCACAGATACGCAGTATTTT
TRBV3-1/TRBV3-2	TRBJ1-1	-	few	CASSQEDTPGTEAFF	TGTGCCAGCAGCCAAGAAGACACCCCGGGGACTGAAGCTTTCTTT
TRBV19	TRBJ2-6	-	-	CASSSWTAHSGANVLTF	TGTGCCAGTAGTTCATGGACAGCCCACTCTGGGGCCAACGTCCTGACTTTC